The 29 T cell receptor beta chains below come from one sample, sequenced in a study of T cells in Graves' hyperthyroidism and ophthalmopathy. Amplification of TCR beta CDR3 regions was performed using RNA transcripts as template. When the TCR CDR3 underwent first-round RT-PCR, the HTBI primer set was used. TCRdb re-called the multiplex PCR reads through MiXCR, storing one row per CDR3 protein. The sample holds about 660,000 distinct CDR3 sequences; about 45% are singletons and the top ten take roughly 7.2%. The sequenced sample was peripheral blood or thyroid tissue (not recorded which). These receptor sequences come from an adult man with Graves' disease, either hyperthyroidism or ophthalmopathy (not recorded which).

The chain is built from TRBV12-3 or TRBV12-4 and TRBJ2-5, with a possible D match to TRBD2 (6 bases). The CDR3 consists of 11 residues. V was clipped by 10 bases and J by 2 bases, with 8 bases between them. CDR3 coding DNA: TGTGCCACCAGCGGGCAAGAGACCCAGTACTTC. Encoded protein: CATSGQETQYF.

This chain joins TRBV19 and TRBJ1-1; D may be TRBD1 (5 bases). V dropped 6 bases and J dropped 1 base, with 12 bases sitting between them. The CDR3 runs 14 residues. Looked up from germline, CDR1 is LNHDA and CDR2 is SQIVND (reference sequence). CDR3 nucleotides: TGTGCCAGTAGGAAGGGACCCCAGAACACTGAAGCTTTCTTT. Translated, it gives CASRKGPQNTEAFF.

Only a few counts were recorded for this clonotype. V is TRBV20-1 and J is TRBJ1-4; D gene unclear. The V gene's germline CDR1 is DFQATT and CDR2 SNEGSKA (reference sequence). The CDR3 is made up of 14 amino acids. V lost 0 bases, J lost 2 bases, and 7 bases lay in between. The CDR3 reads CSARDQGTNEKLFF. CDR3 bases: TGCAGTGCTAGAGATCAAGGGACTAATGAAAAACTGTTTTTT.

This clonotype appeared a few times. The gene calls are TRBV2 and TRBJ1-2, with no clear D. The CDR3 extends over 14 amino acids. The V end was cut by 5 bases, the J end by 2 bases, with 12 bases between. The V gene's germline CDR1 is SNHLY and CDR2 FYNNEI. The chain's CDR3 is CASSLVGRNYGYTF. CDR3 sequence (DNA): TGTGCCAGCAGTTTAGTTGGCAGAAACTATGGCTACACCTTC.

As concerns this clonotype: This may arise from a read error, as a much more abundant clone is one base away. The chain has TRBV29-1 and TRBJ2-7; perhaps TRBD1 as D (5 bases). This CDR3 contains 14 residues. Germline V gene data show CDR1 as SQVTM and CDR2 as ANQGSEA. Trimming removed 4 bases from V and 3 bases from J, with 16 bases in between. The CDR3 reads CSVVQGWSFYEQYF. CDR3 bases: TGCAGCGTTGTCCAGGGCTGGAGTTTCTACGAGCAGTACTTC.

This clonotype showed up many times. This sequence joins TRBV7-2 and TRBJ2-7; D gene uncertain. Germline V lookup: CDR1 SGHTA, CDR2 FQGNSA. CDR3 size: 13 residues. V was clipped by 1 base and J by 6 bases, with 10 bases between them. The CDR3: CASSLDRASEQYF. DNA of the CDR3: TGTGCCAGCAGCTTAGATCGGGCTAGCGAGCAGTACTTC.

Comments on this clonotype: No conserved phenylalanine or tryptophan ends this CDR3, so it is likely a read error. The chain has TRBV2 and TRBJ1-2; no clear D. This CDR3 region has 13 residues. Trimming took off 5 bases at V and 4 bases at J, with 11 bases between the two ends. Germline CDR1 reads SNHLY; CDR2 reads FYNNEI. Written as DNA, the CDR3 is TGTGCCAGCAGTTTATCAGCTCTCTATGGCTACACCCTC. As protein: CASSLSALYGYTL.

The chain joins TRBV20-1 to TRBJ1-1; the D is unclear. CDR1 is DFQATT, CDR2 SNEGSKA, per germline (reference sequence). CDR3 length: 13 residues. V shed 3 bases and J shed 4 bases, with 12 bases lying between them. CDR3 sequence reads: CSASFTVSTEAFF. In DNA, the CDR3 is TGCAGTGCTAGTTTCACGGTGAGCACTGAAGCTTTCTTT.

The V and J genes are TRBV29-1 and TRBJ1-2; maybe TRBD1 (6 bases). The germline V and J ends were trimmed by 8 bases and 1 base, with 14 bases remaining between them. The CDR3 is made up of 13 amino acids. CDR1 SQVTM and CDR2 ANQGSEA come from the germline V gene. The CDR3 here is CSSPRTDNYGYTF. In nucleotides, the CDR3 is TGCAGCTCTCCCCGGACAGATAACTATGGCTACACCTTC.

In this sample, this clonotype turned up a few times. The J gene is TRBJ1-5, the V gene TRBV6-5; 11 bases map to TRBD1. This CDR3 has 14 residues. Germline V gives CDR1 MNHEY, CDR2 SVGAGI. After removal of 6 bases from V and 7 bases from J, the junction contained 5 bases not matched to a gene. The CDR3 coding sequence is TGTGCCAGCAGAAGGACAGGGGGCATGCAGCCCCAGCATTTT. Protein product: CASRRTGGMQPQHF.

This clonotype occurred many times. The chain links TRBV20-1 to TRBJ1-1, with 8 bases fitting TRBD1. V lost 5 bases, J lost 5 bases, and 10 bases stayed unmatched. Looked up from germline, CDR1 is DFQATT and CDR2 is SNEGSKA (reference sequence). The CDR3 spans 14 residues. CDR3 coding DNA: TGCAGTGCTGGGGGGGTCAGGGGGCGTACTGAAGCTTTCTTT. Protein sequence: CSAGGVRGRTEAFF.

The V call is TRBV7-8, the J call TRBJ1-5; D is perhaps TRBD1 (5 bases). The CDR3 runs to 15 residues. V was cut by 1 base and J by 7 bases, with 14 bases left in between. Germline-derived CDR1 and CDR2 are SGHVS and FQNEAQ. CDR3 bases: TGTGCCAGCAGCTTAGGTTCAGGGCTGGGACAGCCCCAGCATTTT. Translating gives CASSLGSGLGQPQHF.

The chain is built from TRBV6-5 and TRBJ1-1; 8 bases are a match to TRBD1. The CDR3 length is 15 residues. Trimming cost V 5 bases and J 7 bases; bases outside gene matches: 12. The germline gives CDR1 MNHEY, CDR2 SVGAGI. In DNA form, the CDR3 reads TGTGCCAGCAGTCCCTCCGATCAGGGGGCGAGTGAAGCTTTCTTT. It is translated as CASSPSDQGASEAFF.

This sequence joins TRBV24-1 and TRBJ2-3; D gene ambiguous. Germline V lookup: CDR1 KGHDR, CDR2 SFDVKD. The CDR3 spans 14 residues. The ends were cut back, 4 bases at V and 2 bases at J, with 9 bases in the middle. The CDR3 nucleotides read TGTGCCACCAGTGAAAGGATGATCACAGATACGCAGTATTTT. It encodes CATSERMITDTQYF.

J is TRBJ1-6 and V is TRBV20-1; D is undetermined. V was shortened by 2 bases and J by 12 bases, with 14 bases between the two germline ends. Germline CDR1 is DFQATT and CDR2 is SNEGSKA (reference sequence). The length of the CDR3 is 13 residues. DNA of the CDR3: TGCAGTGCTAGACAGACCGAGGGTTTACCCCTCCACTTT. Residues: CSARQTEGLPLHF.

This clonotype showed up many times. CDR3 loop: CASSGETEAFF. The CDR3 DNA reads TGTGCCAGCAGTGGAGAGACTGAAGCTTTCTTT. The rearrangement uses TRBV2 and TRBJ1-1; D not certain. From germline, CDR1 is SNHLY and CDR2 FYNNEI. The V and J ends lost 4 bases and 5 bases respectively, with 5 bases between them. The CDR3 runs 11 residues.

This chain joins TRBV7-8 and TRBJ2-7, with D possibly TRBD1 on 6 matching bases. With 1 base removed from V and 1 base from J, the gap between germline ends came to 11 bases. CDR3 length: 15 residues. Germline CDR1 and CDR2: SGHVS and FQNEAQ. Written as DNA, the CDR3 is TGTGCCAGCAGCTTAGGGACAGCAACATCCTACGAGCAGTACTTC. This codes for CASSLGTATSYEQYF. The full variable domain, in which reference TRBV7-8 and TRBJ2-7 provide the parts outside the CDR3, is GAGVSQSPRYKVAKRGQDVALRCDPISGHVSLFWYQQALGQGPEFLTYFQNEAQLDKSGLPSDRFFAERPEGSVSTLKIQRTQQEDSAVYLCASSLGTATSYEQYFGPGTRLTVT.

The rearrangement joins TRBV10-3 to TRBJ1-1, with D tentatively TRBD1 (6 bases). Deletions cut 2 bases from V and 3 bases from J, with 13 bases between. Germline V lookup: CDR1 ENHRY, CDR2 SYGVKD. The CDR3 spans 15 residues. The CDR3 sequence is CAISEVPGGYTEAFF. CDR3 DNA sequence: TGTGCCATCAGTGAGGTACCGGGGGGCTACACTGAAGCTTTCTTT.

This clonotype was counted only a few times. The chain combines TRBV20-1 with TRBJ2-2; D could derive from TRBD1 or TRBD2 (5 bases each). The CDR3 contains 13 residues. Germline V gene sequence: CDR1 DFQATT, CDR2 SNEGSKA (reference sequence). V was pared by 5 bases and J by 1 base, with 8 bases between. In nucleotides, the CDR3 is TGCAGTGCTCGGGACGGGAACACCGGGGAGCTGTTTTTT. Translating it yields CSARDGNTGELFF.

This clonotype has a handful of counts. This CDR3 is CASSYDGTKGYTF. The CDR3 DNA follows: TGTGCCAGCAGTTATGATGGGACAAAGGGCTACACCTTC. The J gene is TRBJ1-2, the V gene TRBV6-6; possibly TRBD1 for D (6 bases). The V end lost 3 bases, the J end lost 8 bases, and 13 bases lay between the germline ends. The CDR3 is made up of 13 amino acids. CDR1 is MNHNY and CDR2 is SVGAGI in the germline V gene (reference sequence).

This clonotype was seen ten or more times. This chain links TRBV24-1 with TRBJ1-2, with D possibly TRBD1 on 6 matching bases. The V end was cut by 3 bases, the J end by 4 bases, with 14 bases between. Per the germline V gene, CDR1 is KGHDR and CDR2 is SFDVKD. The CDR3 loop spans 15 amino acids. CDR3: CATSDGAQGTYGYTF. CDR3 nucleotides: TGTGCCACCAGTGATGGGGCCCAGGGGACCTATGGCTACACCTTC.

This clonotype occurred many times. The chain is built from TRBV10-3 and TRBJ1-4; D is perhaps TRBD1 (5 bases). Trimming removed 6 bases at V and 2 bases at J, with 16 bases between. CDR1 ENHRY and CDR2 SYGVKD come from the germline V gene. CDR3 length equals 16 residues. This chain's CDR3 is CAIRREHGATNEKLFF. The CDR3, as DNA: TGTGCCATCAGGAGGGAACATGGGGCCACTAATGAAAAACTGTTTTTT.

With respect to this clonotype: Being one base from a much bigger clone, this may be a read error. This chain joins TRBV7-2 and TRBJ2-7; D possibly corresponds to TRBD1 (6 bases). Germline loops: CDR1 SGHTA, CDR2 FQGNSA. The CDR3 is made up of 11 amino acids. Between the trimmed V and J ends, which lost 3 bases and 7 bases, there was a span of 7 bases. CDR3 protein: CASSFGTEQYF. DNA for the CDR3: TGTGCCAGCAGCTTTGGGACAGAGCAGTACTTC.

The chain uses TRBV7-9 and TRBJ2-7, with D perhaps matching TRBD1 (6 bases). The CDR3 consists of 15 residues. The germline V gene encodes CDR1 SEHNR and CDR2 FQNEAQ (reference sequence). V was shortened by 3 bases and J by 1 base, with 13 bases between the two germline ends. DNA of the CDR3: TGTGCCAGCAGCTTCCGGGACACAGGGTCCTACGAGCAGTACTTC. Its translation: CASSFRDTGSYEQYF.

This clonotype came up once. V and J are TRBV6-1 and TRBJ1-2, with no clear D. CDR1 MNHNS and CDR2 SASEGT come from the germline V gene. The CDR3 is 15 amino acids. Trimming stripped 7 bases from V and 3 bases from J, with 18 bases between. This chain's CDR3 is CASKGGQYTDYGYTF. The CDR3 DNA follows: TGTGCCAGCAAAGGAGGGCAGTACACTGACTATGGCTACACCTTC.

The chain is built from TRBV25-1 and TRBJ2-7, with 9 bases lining up with TRBD2. The germline V gene encodes CDR1 MGHDK and CDR2 SYGVNS. J was trimmed by 2 bases and V by 1 base; bases with no gene match: 6. This CDR3 spans 16 amino acids. The CDR3 region has the DNA TGTGCCAGCAGTGAATGGAGCGGGGGGACAGCCTACGAGCAGTACTTC. Its protein is CASSEWSGGTAYEQYF.

Worth noting for this clonotype: One junction end disagrees with the germline gene, perhaps due to a read error. The chain recombines TRBV7-9 with TRBJ2-7; D remains ambiguous. The DNA end lines up better with TRBJ2-5; the J call may be wrong. The germline CDR1 and CDR2 sequences are SEHNR and FQNEAQ (reference sequence). This CDR3 is built from 14 residues. As DNA, the CDR3 is TGTGCCAGCAGCTTAGGAGCGTACCAAGGGACCCAGTACTTC. It translates to CASSLGAYQGTQYF.

The J gene is TRBJ2-7, the V gene TRBV29-1; the D gene is possibly TRBD1 (6 bases). The CDR3 extends over 16 amino acids. The ends were cut back, 4 bases at V and 5 bases at J, with 24 bases in the middle. Germline V gives CDR1 SQVTM, CDR2 ANQGSEA. CDR3 sequence reads: CSVGYTGQQGIHEQYF. The CDR3 region has the DNA TGCAGCGTTGGGTACACGGGGCAACAGGGAATCCACGAGCAGTACTTC.

The chain uses TRBV29-1 and TRBJ1-2; D remains ambiguous. Germline V gene data show CDR1 as SQVTM and CDR2 as ANQGSEA. Between the trimmed V and J ends, which lost 8 bases and 6 bases, there was a span of 16 bases. The CDR3 is made up of 12 amino acids. The CDR3 DNA reads as TGCAGCTTAAGCGGAATACCGCATGGCTACACCTTC. It codes for CSLSGIPHGYTF.